The 8 T cell receptor beta chains given below trace back to one sample, sequenced in a study of blood T cell repertoires in COVID-19. Assay used: immunoSEQ multiplex PCR; TCRdb lists only in-frame clones, some missing. The data hold 200,000 to 250,000 clones, with more than 65% observed a single time. Sequenced input: peripheral blood. These receptors were obtained from a woman aged 80 or older with acute or convalescent COVID-19.

This clone was seen just once. The genes are TRBV12-5 and TRBJ1-2; D is unclear. Per the germline V gene, CDR1 is LGHNT and CDR2 is FRNRAP. Trimming shortened V by 2 bases and J by 8 bases, and 12 bases separated the two germline ends. The CDR3 runs 13 residues. CDR3 nucleotides: TGTGCTAGTGGTTTGCCCTTAGCTGGGGGCTACACCTTC. It codes for CASGLPLAGGYTF.

V gene TRBV11-3 combines with J gene TRBJ2-3; D gene uncertain. Germline-derived CDR1 and CDR2 are SGHNT and YENEEA. V was cut by 5 bases and J by 3 bases, with 3 bases left in between. The CDR3 loop spans 11 amino acids. This chain's CDR3 is CASSHTDTQYF. For the CDR3, the DNA is TGTGCCAGCAGCCATACAGATACGCAGTATTTT. Looking up the rest from reference TRBV11-3 and TRBJ2-3 gives the full variable domain: EAGVVQSPRYKIIEKKQPVAFWCNPISGHNTLYWYLQNLGQGPELLIRYENEEAVDDSQLPKDRFSAERLKGVDSTLKIQPAELGDSAVYLCASSHTDTQYFGPGTRLTVL.

The chain joins TRBV15 to TRBJ2-1; TRBD1 agrees at 9 bases. The trim removed 1 base at V and 9 bases at J, leaving 19 bases unmatched. Germline CDR1 LNHNV, CDR2 YYDKDF (reference sequence). There are 19 residues in the CDR3. The CDR3: CATSRVGTIWDRASSEQFF. For the CDR3, the DNA is TGTGCCACCAGCAGAGTTGGGACCATATGGGACAGGGCATCTTCTGAGCAGTTCTTC. The complete variable domain, with remaining parts taken from reference TRBV15 and TRBJ2-1, reads DAMVIQNPRYQVTQFGKPVTLSCSQTLNHNVMYWYQQKSSQAPKLLFHYYDKDFNNEADTPDNFQSRRPNTSFCFLDIRSPGLGDTAMYLCATSRVGTIWDRASSEQFFGPGTRLTVL.

The chain carries TRBV3-1 (or the pseudogene TRBV3-2) and TRBJ1-6; TRBD1 is a possible D gene (6 bases). The V end was cut by 2 bases, the J end by 4 bases, with 9 bases between. From germline, CDR1 is LGHDT and CDR2 YNNKEL (reference sequence). The CDR3 sequence is 15 residues long. CDR3: CASSQLQGYNSPLHF. CDR3 sequence (DNA): TGTGCCAGCAGCCAACTTCAGGGGTATAATTCACCCCTCCACTTT.

The gene calls are TRBV19 and TRBJ2-3; 12 bases are shared with TRBD2. The trim removed 5 bases at V and 0 bases at J, leaving 6 bases unmatched. This CDR3 has 17 residues. Germline V gene sequence: CDR1 LNHDA, CDR2 SQIVND (reference sequence). CDR3 protein: CASSQLAGGASTDTQYF. DNA for the CDR3: TGTGCCAGTAGTCAACTAGCGGGGGGCGCTAGCACAGATACGCAGTATTTT.

The chain uses TRBV7-8 and TRBJ2-3; no clear D gene. CDR1 and CDR2 (germline): SGHVS, FQNEAQ. V was clipped by 2 bases and J by 1 base, with 7 bases between them. The CDR3 covers 14 residues. The CDR3 sequence: CASSLLRGTDTQYF. CDR3 nucleotides: TGTGCCAGCAGCTTACTTCGGGGCACAGATACGCAGTATTTT.

V and J are TRBV9 and TRBJ1-2, with D perhaps TRBD1 (5 bases). The CDR3 consists of 13 residues. V lost 4 bases and J 5 bases, leaving 12 bases between the germline ends. In germline, CDR1 is SGDLS, CDR2 YYNGEE. CDR3 nucleotide sequence: TGTGCCAGCAGCCCGGACCGACAGTATGGCTACACCTTC. The encoded protein is CASSPDRQYGYTF.

The chain carries TRBV7-9 and TRBJ1-1, with TRBD1 matching over 7 bases. There are 15 residues in the CDR3. Germline values: CDR1 SEHNR, CDR2 FQNEAQ (reference sequence). V shed 5 bases, J shed 6 bases, and the junction held 12 bases outside the gene matches. CDR3 in amino acids: CASSQRRRQGPEAFF. CDR3 DNA sequence: TGTGCCAGCAGCCAACGTCGCAGACAGGGCCCTGAAGCTTTCTTT.